Below, 22 T cell receptor beta chains from the same sample are listed, as sequenced in a study of early T cells in non-severe SARS-CoV-2 infection (dated by TCRdb to the early 2020s). The library was made by 5' RACE. The sequencer was a NextSeq 500. TCRdb trimmed the raw reads at Q25, called clones with MiXCR and kept productive beta chains. Duplicate CDR3 protein sequences are folded into a single record with the most common DNA and genes. Counted in this sample were about 83,000 distinct CDR3 sequences; over 9% of them appeared once. Approximately 6.1% of the sample lies in the top ten. Sequenced sample: whole blood. The receptors shown here come from an adult who was a healthcare worker with PCR-confirmed SARS-CoV-2 infection or an uninfected control (not recorded which).

In this sample, this clonotype turned up a few times. The V gene is TRBV18, the J gene TRBJ2-5; maybe TRBD1 (5 bases). The ends were cut back, 2 bases at V and 3 bases at J, with 13 bases in the middle. In germline, CDR1 is KGHSH, CDR2 LQKENI. This CDR3 contains 15 residues. CDR3 in DNA: TGTGCCAGCTCACCAGGGGCGATGGGCGAAGAGACCCAGTACTTC. This encodes CASSPGAMGEETQYF.

This clonotype was counted a few times. The J gene is TRBJ2-1, the V gene TRBV6-5; 9 positions agree with TRBD2. The CDR3 is 14 amino acids. The V gene end was trimmed by 3 bases and the J gene end by 9 bases; junction bases not matched to a gene: 6. In germline, CDR1 is MNHEY, CDR2 SVGAGI. Here the CDR3 reads CASSYWREGTEQFF. The CDR3 DNA reads as TGTGCCAGCAGTTATTGGCGGGAGGGTACTGAGCAGTTCTTC.

This clonotype was observed many times. At one end, the junction sequence differs from germline, possibly due to a read error. V is TRBV5-1 and J is TRBJ2-2; 9 bases fit TRBD1. The CDR3 sequence is 16 residues long. Germline CDR1 reads SGHRS; CDR2 reads YFSETQ. CDR3 in DNA: TGCGCCAGCAGCTTGGGGACAGGGGCGAAGACCGGGGAGCTGTTTTTT. This encodes CASSLGTGAKTGELFF.

This chain links TRBV20-1 with TRBJ2-1; 8 bases line up with TRBD2. The CDR3 sequence is 15 residues long. V gave up 3 bases and J gave up 2 bases; unmatched junction bases: 6. Per germline, CDR1 DFQATT and CDR2 SNEGSKA (reference sequence). The CDR3 sequence: CSARPPGLAYNEQFF. DNA of the CDR3: TGCAGTGCTAGGCCCCCGGGACTAGCCTACAATGAGCAGTTCTTC.

This clonotype was seen at least ten times. The chain couples TRBV7-2 to TRBJ1-2; D is undetermined. Trimming cost V 1 base and J 7 bases, with 7 bases left between them. The CDR3 runs 12 residues. CDR1 and CDR2 from the germline V gene are SGHTA and FQGNSA. The DNA of the CDR3 is TGTGCCAGCAGCTTAGTAGGGATTGGCTACACCTTC. Protein: CASSLVGIGYTF.

The sample holds many counts of this clonotype. The gene calls are TRBV5-1 and TRBJ2-3; D uncertain. Trimming took off 2 bases at V and 2 bases at J, with 9 bases between the two ends. Germline assignment: CDR1 SGHRS and CDR2 YFSETQ. CDR3 length: 14 amino acids. The CDR3 DNA follows: TGCGCCAGCAGCTTATTGGGCTTCACAGATACGCAGTATTTT. Translated, it gives CASSLLGFTDTQYF.

This clonotype was seen once. The genes are TRBV10-2 and TRBJ2-5; D is undetermined. Germline V gives CDR1 WSHSY, CDR2 SAAADI. Trimming pared 5 bases from V and 2 bases from J, leaving 3 bases between. This CDR3 comprises 11 residues. The CDR3 nucleotides are TGCGCCAGCAGTAAACAAGAGACCCAGTACTTC. Translating it yields CASSKQETQYF.

This clonotype was observed many times. The chain is built from TRBV4-2 and TRBJ2-1, with 10 bases that match TRBD1. V trimming: 0 bases; J trimming: 5 bases; junction bases outside the gene matches: 10. Germline CDR1 and CDR2: LGHNA and YNFKEQ. The length of the CDR3 is 18 residues. Here the CDR3 DNA reads TGTGCCAGCAGCCAAGATCTCAGACAGGGGGCGGTAAACAATGAGCAGTTCTTC. It yields the protein CASSQDLRQGAVNNEQFF.

The V gene is TRBV7-6, the J gene TRBJ2-3; D could derive from TRBD1 or TRBD2 (5 bases each). CDR3 size: 12 residues. V dropped 4 bases and J dropped 9 bases, with 11 bases sitting between them. Germline CDR1 and CDR2: SGHVS and FNYEAQ. DNA of the CDR3: TGTGCCAGCAGCTCCCGGGACCTCACGCAGTATTTT. Translated, it gives CASSSRDLTQYF.

This clonotype was found a few times. Here the CDR3 DNA reads TGTGCCAGCAGTTTCCAGGGGGCGAGGGAGACCCAGTACTTC. Translated, it gives CASSFQGARETQYF. The rearrangement uses TRBV27 and TRBJ2-5; TRBD1 aligns across 8 bases. This CDR3 region has 14 residues. The V gene's germline CDR1 is MNHEY and CDR2 SMNVEV (reference sequence). Trimming took 3 bases from V and 5 from J; bases not matched to a gene: 5.

The J gene is TRBJ1-2, the V gene TRBV20-1; D is undetermined. Germline values: CDR1 DFQATT, CDR2 SNEGSKA (reference sequence). CDR3 size: 10 residues. Trimming removed 3 bases at V and 11 bases at J, with 10 bases between. The CDR3 loop reads CSASIPGYTF. CDR3 in DNA: TGCAGTGCTAGCATACCAGGATACACCTTC.

The chain joins TRBV7-3 to TRBJ2-3, with 7 nucleotides matching TRBD1. Germline V CDR1 and CDR2: SGHTA, FQGTGA. After removal of 5 bases from V and 1 base from J, the junction contained 18 bases not matched to a gene. The length of the CDR3 is 19 residues. The CDR3 sequence: CASSTGELRRSGGTDTQYF. Written as DNA, the CDR3 is TGTGCCAGCAGCACAGGGGAGCTTCGAAGGTCAGGAGGCACAGATACGCAGTATTTT.

At least ten counts were recorded for this clonotype. This chain connects TRBV3-1 to TRBJ2-1; no firm D call. Looked up from germline, CDR1 is LGHDT and CDR2 is YNNKEL (reference sequence). The CDR3 extends over 14 amino acids. Trimming shortened V by 2 bases and J by 1 base, and 6 bases separated the two germline ends. CDR3 in amino acids: CASSQTGSYNEQFF. The DNA of the CDR3 is TGTGCCAGCAGCCAAACTGGTTCCTACAATGAGCAGTTCTTC.

The CDR3 DNA is TGTGCCAGCAGCTTCGAATTCGCTCTGGGGTCACCCCTCCACTTT. Residues: CASSFEFALGSPLHF. J is TRBJ1-6 and V is TRBV5-6; D remains ambiguous. The CDR3 has 15 residues. V lost 2 bases and J lost 10, with 16 bases in between. Germline V gene sequence: CDR1 SGHDT, CDR2 YYEEEE. Full variable domain (rest looked up from reference TRBV5-6 and TRBJ1-6): DAGVTQSPTHLIKTRGQQVTLRCSPKSGHDTVSWYQQALGQGPQFIFQYYEEEERQRGNFPDRFSGHQFPNYSSELNVNALLLGDSALYLCASSFEFALGSPLHFGNGTRLTVT.

This clonotype was counted ten times or more. The V and J genes are TRBV18 and TRBJ1-6; D call uncertain. The germline CDR1 and CDR2 sequences are KGHSH and LQKENI. The CDR3 is 14 amino acids. V was pared by 6 bases and J by 10 bases, with 16 bases between. The CDR3 coding sequence is TGTGCCAGCTCCCCTGTGGGGTTCAAATCACCCCTCCACTTT. It yields the protein CASSPVGFKSPLHF.

This clonotype was recorded once. This chain uses TRBV4-1 with TRBJ1-2; D is undetermined. Germline CDR1 and CDR2: MGHRA and YSYEKL. There are 16 residues in the CDR3. Trimming cost V 4 bases and J 5 bases, with 20 bases left between them. In DNA form, the CDR3 reads TGCGCCAGCAGCCTCATATTCGGTCCGTCCCAATATGGCTACACCTTC. It yields the protein CASSLIFGPSQYGYTF.

Only a few counts were recorded for this clonotype. The V gene is TRBV12-3 or TRBV12-4, the J gene TRBJ1-2; 8 bases match TRBD1. This CDR3 has 14 amino acids. Trimming removed 4 bases from V and 4 bases from J; junction bases left unmatched: 5. The CDR3 DNA reads as TGTGCCAGCAGTTGGACAGGGTCAAGCTATGGCTACACCTTC. It yields the protein CASSWTGSSYGYTF.

In its sample, this clonotype was seen many times. The V and J genes are TRBV30 and TRBJ1-2; TRBD1 agrees at 7 bases. This CDR3 contains 14 residues. CDR1 is GTSNPN, CDR2 SVGIG, per germline (reference sequence). V dropped 0 bases and J dropped 4; count of bases not matched to a gene: 5. The CDR3 nucleotides read TGTGCCTGGAGTGTACAGGGGAACTTCTATGGCTACACCTTC. Residues: CAWSVQGNFYGYTF.

This clonotype appeared a few times. The rearrangement uses TRBV12-2 and TRBJ2-1; the D call in the table, TRBD2, was not verified against the DNA. TRBV12-2 is designated a pseudogene. The CDR3 runs 17 residues. CDR3 in DNA: TGTGCAAGTCGCTCCCCCTTGTGGGAGGGAATATACAATGAGCAGTTCTTC. It is translated as CASRSPLWEGIYNEQFF.

This clonotype was seen only a few times. J is TRBJ1-4 and V is TRBV12-3 or TRBV12-4; no clear D. This CDR3 has 14 amino acids. Trimming shortened V by 3 bases and J by 8 bases, and 13 bases separated the two germline ends. CDR3: CASSFRSYAEKLFF. CDR3 nucleotides: TGTGCCAGCAGTTTTCGGTCCTACGCGGAAAAACTGTTTTTT.

This clonotype showed up just once. This chain joins TRBV9 and TRBJ2-5, with D perhaps matching TRBD1 (5 bases). The CDR3 is 13 amino acids. Trimming took off 3 bases at V and 5 bases at J, with 11 bases between the two ends. Germline assignment: CDR1 SGDLS and CDR2 YYNGEE. CDR3 nucleotide sequence: TGTGCCAGCAGCGCCCAGGGTTTTGAGACCCAGTACTTC. It codes for CASSAQGFETQYF.

This clonotype was seen many times. The chain couples TRBV20-1 to TRBJ2-1, with 9 bases identical to TRBD2. Trimming at V came to 4 bases and at J to 9 bases, leaving 7 bases not matched to a gene. CDR3 length: 13 amino acids. The germline CDR1 and CDR2 sequences are DFQATT and SNEGSKA (reference sequence). The CDR3 loop reads CSATAGGGPEQFF. CDR3 in DNA: TGCAGTGCTACAGCGGGAGGAGGCCCTGAGCAGTTCTTC.